This T cell receptor beta chain is from a study of T cell repertoires in cytomegalovirus infection. On the study more broadly: The authors used CMV epitopes that were HLA-C-restricted (recently identified) and HLA-B-restricted (well studied). It can be stated that public TCR beta signatures indicated CMV infection as well as a matching HLA type. General study findings and limits: The ex vivo response was dominated by HLA-C-restricted CMV-specific TCR beta clonotypes. Carriers of CMV plus the relevant HLA were identified by cumulative public TCR beta family frequency.

Germline V gives CDR1 SNHLY, CDR2 FYNNEI. There are 11 residues in the CDR3. V was pared by 1 base and J by 11 bases, with 8 bases between. This clonotype has a handful of counts. The antigen is not known. In TCRdb, the reads were re-called with MiXCR into one record per CDR3 protein. The profile covers roughly 730,000 distinct CDR3 sequences, with about 30% appearing a single time and 18% taken by the ten largest. This rearrangement joins TRBV2 to TRBJ1-1; D is ambiguous. Sequenced material: cultured PBMCs, taken from culture after CMV antigen stimulation. The TCR sequence derives from a human donor in good health (CMV status not recorded). Some clones in this sample may be carry-over from other donors' samples. The CDR3 here is CASSEGGGAFF. CDR3 nucleotides: TGTGCCAGCAGTGAAGGAGGAGGGGCTTTCTTT.